Below are 8 T cell receptor beta chains sequenced from a single sample in a study of CD4 T cells in relation to SARS-CoV-2 and coronaviruses. Assay: immunoSEQ multiplex PCR; the TCRdb copy retains only in-frame clones and omits some. The top ten clones hold 1.4% of a sample with 35,000 to 50,000 clones, around 80% of them seen once. No antigen is known for these receptors. The sample comprised naive CD4+ T cells from PBMCs, cultured in vitro. Specified subset: naive CD4+ T cells isolated by negative enrichment. Source of these receptors: an adult with COVID-19.

The V and J genes are TRBV4-1 and TRBJ2-7, with a possible D match to TRBD2 (6 bases). CDR3 length equals 18 residues. The V end was cut by 3 bases, the J end by 0 bases, with 21 bases between. Germline assignment: CDR1 MGHRA and CDR2 YSYEKL. The CDR3 loop is CASSHVAAVGGVSYEQYF. The DNA of the CDR3 is TGCGCCAGCAGCCATGTGGCCGCGGTTGGCGGGGTCTCCTACGAGCAGTACTTC.

The chain couples TRBV24-1 to TRBJ2-1, with TRBD1 matching 7 bases. Germline lookup yields CDR1 KGHDR and CDR2 SFDVKD. The CDR3 runs 15 residues. Germline trimming cut 3 bases from V and 2 bases from J; bases unmatched to any gene: 3. In nucleotides, the CDR3 is TGTGCCACCAGTGATCCCGGGACAGCCTACAATGAGCAGTTCTTC. Amino acid sequence: CATSDPGTAYNEQFF.

The chain couples TRBV19 to TRBJ1-5; a weak D match, TRBD1 (6 bases). Looked up from germline, CDR1 is LNHDA and CDR2 is SQIVND (reference sequence). The ends were cut back, 7 bases at V and 1 base at J, with 14 bases in the middle. The CDR3 is made up of 15 amino acids. CDR3 DNA sequence: TGTGCCAGTACAGGACAGTCGAAGAGCAATCAGCCCCAGCATTTT. It yields the protein CASTGQSKSNQPQHF.

The chain combines TRBV28 with TRBJ1-5; no clear D. Per the germline V gene, CDR1 is MDHEN and CDR2 is SYDVKM. The ends were cut back, 3 bases at V and 0 bases at J, with 9 bases in the middle. The CDR3 totals 15 residues. CDR3: CASSFYEYSNQPQHF. In DNA, the CDR3 is TGTGCCAGCAGTTTCTACGAATATAGCAATCAGCCCCAGCATTTT.

The genes are TRBV3-1 (or the pseudogene TRBV3-2) and TRBJ2-5; 16 bases match TRBD2. The CDR3 covers 18 residues. Losses at the gene ends were 2 bases for V and 5 bases for J; bases not matched to a gene: 8. The germline gives CDR1 LGHDT, CDR2 YNNKEL (reference sequence). CDR3 region: CASSQLGTSGRARETQYF. The CDR3 DNA follows: TGTGCCAGCAGCCAACTCGGGACTAGCGGGAGGGCACGGGAGACCCAGTACTTC.

The chain employs TRBV7-2 and TRBJ1-2; no firm D call. Trimming stripped 2 bases from V and 0 bases from J, with 4 bases between. The CDR3 covers 13 residues. Germline V lookup: CDR1 SGHTA, CDR2 FQGNSA. In DNA form, the CDR3 reads TGTGCCAGCAGCTTACCAGCTAACTATGGCTACACCTTC. It specifies CASSLPANYGYTF.

This clone came up a few times. The J gene is TRBJ2-7, the V gene TRBV4-1; D possibly corresponds to TRBD1 (6 bases). V lost 1 base and J 4 bases, leaving 20 bases between the germline ends. Germline V CDR1 and CDR2: MGHRA, YSYEKL. This CDR3 has 17 residues. The CDR3 bases are TGCGCCAGCAGCCAAGCGGGCAGGGGCCCAGGGGTTTACGAGCAGTACTTC. Translating gives CASSQAGRGPGVYEQYF.

On this clone itself: Mismatch with germline at one junction end may stem from a read error. V gene TRBV18 combines with J gene TRBJ1-1, with TRBD1 as a possible D gene (6 bases). The CDR3 is 15 residues long. CDR1 KGHSH and CDR2 LQKENI come from the germline V gene. This chain's CDR3 is CASSPPRDMNTEAFF. The CDR3 DNA follows: TGTGCCAGCTCCCCACCCCGGGACATGAACACTGAAGCTTTCTTT.